Shown below are 18 T cell receptor beta chains from a single sample sequenced in a study of blood T cells in healthy people across ages. Sample-barcoded 5' priming and a J-beta primer mix drove a second PCR of 7 to 11 cycles. Via MiXCR, TCRdb re-called the 5' RACE reads, giving one row per CDR3 protein. The sample holds about 800,000 distinct CDR3 sequences; 55% to 70% are singletons and the top ten take 20% to 25%. The specimen sequenced was blood. These receptors all stem from a man under 40 in good health.

This clonotype was observed a handful of times. The V and J genes are TRBV12-3 or TRBV12-4 and TRBJ1-2; no clear D. The CDR3 runs 11 residues. V gave up 3 bases and J gave up 7 bases, with 6 bases separating them. The CDR3 nucleotides are TGTGCCAGCAGTTTTTCTGGTGGCTACACCTTC. Amino acids: CASSFSGGYTF.

V is TRBV29-1 and J is TRBJ2-7, with D unclear. CDR1 and CDR2 (germline): SQVTM, ANQGSEA. This CDR3 is 11 amino acids long. V gave up 5 bases and J gave up 2 bases, with 7 bases separating them. The CDR3 reads CSVSQTYEQYF. The CDR3 bases are TGCAGCGTTTCACAGACCTACGAGCAGTACTTC.

This clonotype came up a few times. This chain links TRBV12-3 or TRBV12-4 with TRBJ1-2, with a possible D match to TRBD1 (5 bases). The CDR3 has 15 amino acids. Trimming stripped 5 bases from V and 5 bases from J, with 18 bases between. The CDR3 region is CASSPQVGRSYGYTF. DNA of the CDR3: TGTGCCAGCAGTCCCCAGGTGGGGCGGTCATATGGCTACACCTTC.

This rearrangement joins TRBV11-2 to TRBJ2-7, with TRBD2 identical over 8 bases. CDR1 SGHAT and CDR2 FQNNGV come from the germline V gene. V was pared by 1 base and J by 2 bases, with 7 bases of the junction left unmatched. The CDR3 extends over 16 amino acids. The CDR3 loop is CASSLGGGGLTYEQYF. The CDR3 bases are TGTGCCAGCAGCTTAGGGGGCGGGGGGTTAACCTACGAGCAGTACTTC.

The genes are TRBV6-5 and TRBJ2-7, with D perhaps matching TRBD2 (5 bases). Germline V gene sequence: CDR1 MNHEY, CDR2 SVGAGI. The CDR3 sequence is 14 residues long. The V gene lost 6 bases and the J gene lost 2 bases, with 14 bases spanning the gap. CDR3 nucleotide sequence: TGTGCCAGCAGGGCCCCGGGATTTACCTACGAGCAGTACTTC. It encodes CASRAPGFTYEQYF.

The chain joins TRBV20-1 to TRBJ2-7; no clear D. This CDR3 region has 12 residues. CDR1 DFQATT and CDR2 SNEGSKA come from the germline V gene (reference sequence). Written as DNA, the CDR3 is TGCACCGCCAGGACCGGCTCCTACGAGCAGTACTTC. This encodes CTARTGSYEQYF.

The V and J genes are TRBV29-1 and TRBJ2-7; tentative D call: TRBD1 (6 bases). In germline, CDR1 is SQVTM, CDR2 ANQGSEA. The CDR3 spans 11 residues. V lost 7 bases to trimming and J lost 0 bases, with 7 bases between them. The CDR3, as DNA: TGCAGCGGACAGGACTCCTACGAGCAGTACTTC. Protein product: CSGQDSYEQYF.

The CDR3: CSARTSGGGYNEQYF. The DNA for the CDR3 is TGCAGTGCTAGGACTAGCGGGGGGGGCTACAATGAGCAGTACTTC. The rearrangement joins TRBV20-1 to TRBJ2-7, with TRBD2 identical over 14 bases. CDR3 length: 15 amino acids. V lost 3 bases, J lost 7 bases, and 8 bases stayed unmatched. CDR1 DFQATT and CDR2 SNEGSKA come from the germline V gene (reference sequence).

The CDR3 DNA reads as TGCAGTGCTAGAGACCAGATAGGGAGGACAGATACGCAGTATTTT. This sequence encodes CSARDQIGRTDTQYF. The chain is built from TRBV20-1 and TRBJ2-3; maybe TRBD2 (6 bases). This CDR3 is 15 amino acids long. The germline V gene has CDR1 DFQATT and CDR2 SNEGSKA (reference sequence). Deletions cut 0 bases from V and 3 bases from J, with 13 bases between.

The CDR3 region is CSVGKWGGGRNNEQYF. CDR3 nucleotide sequence: TGCAGCGTGGGAAAGTGGGGTGGGGGAAGAAACAACGAGCAGTACTTC. V usage is TRBV29-1 and J usage is TRBJ2-4; D could derive from TRBD1 or TRBD2 (5 bases each). The J call may be faulty, since TRBJ2-7 better matches the DNA end. The germline V gene has CDR1 SQVTM and CDR2 ANQGSEA. The CDR3 is 16 residues long.

The CDR3 DNA follows: TGTGCCAGCAGTCGCCTACTAGCGGGAGTAAATGAGCAGTTCTTC. This codes for CASSRLLAGVNEQFF. The chain recombines TRBV6-1 with TRBJ2-1; 11 nucleotides match TRBD2. CDR3 length: 15 residues. V lost 5 bases to trimming and J lost 7 bases; unmatched junction nucleotides: 7. The V gene's germline CDR1 is MNHNS and CDR2 SASEGT.

The chain recombines TRBV7-8 with TRBJ2-7; D might be TRBD2 (6 bases). The CDR3 consists of 14 residues. The V end lost 3 bases, the J end lost 2 bases, and 11 bases lay between the germline ends. Germline CDR1 reads SGHVS; CDR2 reads FQNEAQ. The CDR3 here is CASSFPEGTYEQYF. In DNA form, the CDR3 reads TGTGCCAGCAGCTTTCCGGAGGGAACCTACGAGCAGTACTTC.

The J gene is TRBJ2-7, the V gene TRBV15; 12 nucleotides line up with TRBD2. V trimming: 3 bases; J trimming: 7 bases; junction bases outside the gene matches: 10. The CDR3 has 16 residues. In germline, CDR1 is LNHNV, CDR2 YYDKDF (reference sequence). The CDR3 nucleotides read TGTGCCACCAGCAGTAAGGGACTAGCGGGTTACAATGAGCAGTACTTC. Residues: CATSSKGLAGYNEQYF.

CDR3 DNA: TGCAGCGTTGATGTGCGGGAGGGCACAGATACGCAGTATTTT. Amino acid sequence: CSVDVREGTDTQYF. The rearrangement joins TRBV29-1 to TRBJ2-3, with 8 positions matching TRBD2. CDR3 length: 14 amino acids. Germline trimming cut 3 bases from V and 1 base from J; bases unmatched to any gene: 3. In germline, CDR1 is SQVTM, CDR2 ANQGSEA.

V and J are TRBV20-1 and TRBJ2-1; TRBD1 aligns across 7 bases. There are 14 residues in the CDR3. Germline values: CDR1 DFQATT, CDR2 SNEGSKA (reference sequence). V shed 7 bases and J 7 bases; nucleotides not matched to a gene: 13. The CDR3 loop reads CSVPGGPLQNEQFF. The CDR3 DNA reads as TGCAGTGTCCCAGGGGGACCCTTACAGAATGAGCAGTTCTTC.

This chain uses TRBV20-1 with TRBJ2-3; tentative D call: TRBD2 (5 bases). V lost 5 bases to trimming and J lost 5 bases, with 8 bases between them. In germline, CDR1 is DFQATT, CDR2 SNEGSKA (reference sequence). CDR3 length equals 11 residues. DNA of the CDR3: TGCAGTGCTGATAGCGTAGATACGCAGTATTTT. Protein: CSADSVDTQYF.

This rearrangement joins TRBV4-3 to TRBJ2-1; weak D call: TRBD2 (6 bases). The germline gives CDR1 LGHNA, CDR2 YSLEER. This CDR3 has 14 residues. The V gene lost 4 bases and the J gene lost 9 bases, with 16 bases spanning the gap. This CDR3 reads CASSPRGRSGEQFF. The CDR3 DNA follows: TGCGCCAGCAGCCCGCGGGGCCGATCGGGTGAGCAGTTCTTC.

This clonotype was observed many times. The CDR3 is CASSPPVGGTEAFF. In nucleotides, the CDR3 is TGTGCCAGCAGCCCGCCGGTGGGGGGGACTGAAGCTTTCTTT. The V and J genes are TRBV7-9 and TRBJ1-1, with D possibly TRBD1 on 5 matching bases. Germline CDR1 and CDR2: SEHNR and FQNEAQ (reference sequence). V lost 5 bases to trimming and J lost 5 bases, with 15 bases between them. This CDR3 region has 14 residues.